This T cell receptor beta chain is from a study of cytomegalovirus exposure and HLA in healthy donors. The donors (healthy individuals) were bone marrow donors. PCR involved 60 Vbeta and 13 Jbeta primers. Sequencing was performed with immunoSEQ multiplex PCR; in TCRdb, only in-frame clones are kept and a portion is missing. The data hold about 180,000 clones, with 84% observed a single time. The sample comprised PBMCs. The sequence was obtained from a man aged 25 to 40 in good health and CMV-seronegative.

CDR3 amino acids: CASSPTGPVIEQYF. The CDR3 region has the DNA TGTGCCAGTAGCCCGACAGGGCCGGTCATCGAGCAGTACTTC. This chain connects TRBV19 to TRBJ2-7; 7 positions agree with TRBD1. Germline CDR1 LNHDA, CDR2 SQIVND (reference sequence). CDR3 length: 14 residues. V trimming: 6 bases; J trimming: 6 bases; junction bases outside the gene matches: 11.